The 24 T cell receptor beta chains presented below share a single source sample, sequenced in a study of a mutant IDH1 vaccine in newly diagnosed glioma. The protocol was immunoSEQ multiplex PCR, while the TCRdb copy is restricted to in-frame clones and leaves out a portion. The sample yields about 67,000 clones, around 88% seen once. Time point meaning: baseline, week 1 (first vaccination visit). The sample's treatment: pre-vaccination baseline after standard-of-care therapy. Sequenced here: peripheral blood mononuclear cells (PBMCs), sampled from a glioma patient treated with radiotherapy, temozolomide or both. The receptors come from a woman aged 18 to 35 with glioma. Some clones in this sample may be carry-over from other donors' samples.

The rearrangement joins TRBV9 to TRBJ1-1; maybe TRBD1 (5 bases). This CDR3 spans 12 amino acids. The germline gives CDR1 SGDLS, CDR2 YYNGEE. V lost 2 bases to trimming and J lost 3 bases, with 5 bases between them. CDR3 sequence (DNA): TGTGCCAGCAGCGTGGGGGACACTGAAGCTTTCTTT. Translation gives CASSVGDTEAFF.

In DNA, the CDR3 is TGCGCCAGCAGCTTGGGGGTCAAAGGGACCGGGGAGCTGTTTTTT. Translation gives CASSLGVKGTGELFF. The chain carries TRBV5-1 and TRBJ2-2, with no clear D. The V end was cut by 0 bases, the J end by 5 bases, with 11 bases between. The CDR3 consists of 15 residues. CDR1 and CDR2 (germline): SGHRS, YFSETQ. Filled out from reference TRBV5-1 and TRBJ2-2, the complete variable domain reads KAGVTQTPRYLIKTRGQQVTLSCSPISGHRSVSWYQQTPGQGLQFLFEYFSETQRNKGNFPGRFSGRQFSNSRSEMNVSTLELGDSALYLCASSLGVKGTGELFFGEGSRLTVL.

J is TRBJ2-1 and V is TRBV5-6; no reliable D call. Trimming shortened V by 4 bases and J by 2 bases, and 16 bases separated the two germline ends. CDR3 length: 16 amino acids. Germline values: CDR1 SGHDT, CDR2 YYEEEE. The CDR3 DNA reads TGTGCCAGCAGCCCTCCTAATGTGAGGCCCTACAATGAGCAGTTCTTC. Protein product: CASSPPNVRPYNEQFF.

The chain is built from TRBV4-1 and TRBJ1-1, with unresolved D. Germline CDR1 is MGHRA and CDR2 is YSYEKL. V was shortened by 3 bases and J by 4 bases, with 12 bases between the two germline ends. This CDR3 is built from 14 residues. In DNA, the CDR3 is TGCGCCAGCAGCCACGAACTACGGGCCACTGAAGCTTTCTTT. Its translation: CASSHELRATEAFF.

This chain uses TRBV27 with TRBJ2-3; D ambiguous. Looked up from germline, CDR1 is MNHEY and CDR2 is SMNVEV (reference sequence). Trimming shortened V by 6 bases and J by 0 bases, and 10 bases separated the two germline ends. This CDR3 region has 14 residues. CDR3 sequence (DNA): TGTGCCAGCAGCCGCCCCGCTAGCACAGATACGCAGTATTTT. Protein product: CASSRPASTDTQYF.

This clone occurred a few times. The chain has TRBV5-1 and TRBJ1-5, with 7 nucleotides matching TRBD1. Germline values: CDR1 SGHRS, CDR2 YFSETQ. The CDR3 extends over 13 amino acids. V shed 5 bases and J 4 bases; nucleotides not matched to a gene: 3. Here the CDR3 DNA reads TGCGCCAGCAGGCCAGGGGGGAATCAGCCCCAGCATTTT. It translates to CASRPGGNQPQHF.

This chain joins TRBV6-6 and TRBJ1-1; 7 bases are shared with TRBD1. The length of the CDR3 is 16 residues. Germline CDR1 MNHNY, CDR2 SVGAGI (reference sequence). J gave up 1 base and V 2 bases, and 7 bases lay outside the gene matches. As DNA, the CDR3 is TGTGCCAGCAGTTACGCACAGGGGCGAGGGAACACTGAAGCTTTCTTT. Translation: CASSYAQGRGNTEAFF.

The chain recombines TRBV5-1 with TRBJ2-7; D is perhaps TRBD1 (5 bases). The germline V gene has CDR1 SGHRS and CDR2 YFSETQ. The ends were cut back, 5 bases at V and 2 bases at J, with 14 bases in the middle. The CDR3 is 14 residues long. The CDR3 bases are TGCGCCAGCAGAGATACCAGGGCCACCTACGAGCAGTACTTC. Translation gives CASRDTRATYEQYF. Supplemented by reference TRBV5-1 and TRBJ2-7, the full variable domain reads KAGVTQTPRYLIKTRGQQVTLSCSPISGHRSVSWYQQTPGQGLQFLFEYFSETQRNKGNFPGRFSGRQFSNSRSEMNVSTLELGDSALYLCASRDTRATYEQYFGPGTRLTVT.

The table lists this clone with a count of one. The genes are TRBV9 and TRBJ2-1; D assignment may be TRBD1 or TRBD2 (5 bases each). The germline V and J ends were trimmed by 0 bases and 7 bases, with 14 bases remaining between them. The CDR3 is 15 residues long. Germline V gene lookup returns CDR1 SGDLS and CDR2 YYNGEE. The CDR3 DNA follows: TGTGCCAGCAGCGTAGGGGACGGCCTTCGGAATGAGCAGTTCTTC. Translated, it gives CASSVGDGLRNEQFF.

The CDR3 nucleotides are TGTGCCAGCAGTTATTTCGCGGCGGAGACAGATACGCAGTATTTT. Protein sequence: CASSYFAAETDTQYF. The J gene is TRBJ2-3, the V gene TRBV6-5; D gene unclear. Trimming pared 3 bases from V and 3 bases from J, leaving 13 bases between. The CDR3 contains 15 residues. Germline V gives CDR1 MNHEY, CDR2 SVGAGI.

The chain is built from TRBV10-3 and TRBJ2-5; TRBD2 might be the D (7 bases). Germline V lookup: CDR1 ENHRY, CDR2 SYGVKD. V lost 7 bases and J 4 bases, leaving 10 bases between the germline ends. The CDR3 runs to 12 residues. The CDR3 here is CAIKGGGETQYF. As DNA, the CDR3 is TGTGCCATCAAGGGGGGGGGAGAGACCCAGTACTTC.

The V and J genes are TRBV29-1 and TRBJ2-3, with D possibly TRBD1 on 6 matching bases. Looked up from germline, CDR1 is SQVTM and CDR2 is ANQGSEA. The CDR3 totals 12 residues. With 8 bases removed from V and 7 bases from J, the gap between germline ends came to 16 bases. The CDR3 sequence: CSSHTRGNTQYF. CDR3 in DNA: TGCAGCTCCCATACCAGGGGTAATACGCAGTATTTT.

This clone was counted a few times. The chain recombines TRBV5-1 with TRBJ1-3; D uncertain. V was shortened by 0 bases and J by 4 bases, with 11 bases between the two germline ends. The CDR3 has 15 residues. Germline assignment: CDR1 SGHRS and CDR2 YFSETQ. The CDR3 loop is CASSLVNGNGNTIYF. The CDR3 nucleotides read TGCGCCAGCAGCTTGGTAAACGGGAACGGAAACACCATATATTTT.

The V call is TRBV7-9, the J call TRBJ2-7, with D perhaps matching TRBD1 (6 bases). V shed 1 base and J shed 2 bases, with 18 bases lying between them. The CDR3 spans 17 residues. From germline, CDR1 is SEHNR and CDR2 FQNEAQ (reference sequence). The CDR3: CASSLVQGTGIPYEQYF. The CDR3 nucleotides are TGTGCCAGCAGCTTAGTTCAGGGTACAGGGATTCCCTACGAGCAGTACTTC.

The chain joins TRBV5-4 to TRBJ2-5, with a tentative D call TRBD1 (6 bases). This CDR3 spans 14 amino acids. Germline V gene data show CDR1 as SGHNT and CDR2 as YYREEE (reference sequence). Trimming took off 1 base at V and 0 bases at J, with 7 bases between the two ends. CDR3 DNA sequence: TGTGCCAGCAGCTTGCGGACAGACCAAGAGACCCAGTACTTC. Its translation is CASSLRTDQETQYF.

This CDR3 is CASSSRTSHPLRYYEQYF. The DNA of the CDR3 is TGTGCCAGCAGTTCCCGGACCTCTCATCCCCTTCGGTACTACGAGCAGTACTTC. The chain employs TRBV5-6 and TRBJ2-7; D remains unclear. This CDR3 has 18 amino acids. The ends were cut back, 5 bases at V and 3 bases at J, with 27 bases in the middle. The germline V gene has CDR1 SGHDT and CDR2 YYEEEE.

The chain combines TRBV4-1 with TRBJ1-1, with D perhaps matching TRBD1 (6 bases). Per the germline V gene, CDR1 is MGHRA and CDR2 is YSYEKL. Trimming took 2 bases from V and 5 from J, leaving 9 bases between them. The CDR3 runs 13 residues. In DNA form, the CDR3 reads TGCGCCAGCAGCCAAACAGGGAGGACTGAAGCTTTCTTT. Translated, it gives CASSQTGRTEAFF.

This clone came up once. The chain joins TRBV7-3 to TRBJ2-3, with D perhaps matching TRBD2 (5 bases). CDR3 length equals 11 residues. Trimming removed 5 bases from V and 6 bases from J, with 6 bases in between. Germline V lookup: CDR1 SGHTA, CDR2 FQGTGA. CDR3 in DNA: TGTGCCAGCAGCCGCGGGGATACGCAGTATTTT. This gives the protein CASSRGDTQYF.

This clone was counted once. The chain links TRBV7-9 to TRBJ2-3; D not certain. This CDR3 contains 14 residues. Trimming cost V 2 bases and J 4 bases, with 10 bases left between them. The germline V gene encodes CDR1 SEHNR and CDR2 FQNEAQ (reference sequence). The CDR3 sequence is CASSLSNSADTQYF. The CDR3 DNA reads TGTGCCAGCAGCTTATCGAATTCCGCAGATACGCAGTATTTT.

The chain combines TRBV9 with TRBJ2-5; D is unresolved. Germline-derived CDR1 and CDR2 are SGDLS and YYNGEE. The V gene lost 4 bases and the J gene lost 1 base, with 11 bases spanning the gap. The CDR3 totals 14 residues. The chain's CDR3 is CASSPWVGQETQYF. The CDR3 DNA reads as TGTGCCAGCAGCCCATGGGTCGGCCAAGAGACCCAGTACTTC. The full variable domain, with the rest looked up from reference TRBV9 and TRBJ2-5, is DSGVTQTPKHLITATGQRVTLRCSPRSGDLSVYWYQQSLDQGLQFLIQYYNGEERAKGNILERFSAQQFPDLHSELNLSSLELGDSALYFCASSPWVGQETQYFGPGTRLLVL.

The genes are TRBV4-1 and TRBJ2-1; TRBD2 aligns across 8 bases. Per the germline V gene, CDR1 is MGHRA and CDR2 is YSYEKL. Trimming at V came to 0 bases and at J to 2 bases, leaving 6 bases not matched to a gene. This CDR3 is 17 amino acids long. The chain's CDR3 is CASSQDINSGTYNEQFF. CDR3 in DNA: TGCGCCAGCAGCCAAGATATCAATAGCGGGACCTACAATGAGCAGTTCTTC.

This chain uses TRBV27 with TRBJ1-5; D is perhaps TRBD1 (6 bases). The V and J ends lost 2 bases and 7 bases respectively, with 15 bases between them. The V gene's germline CDR1 is MNHEY and CDR2 SMNVEV (reference sequence). CDR3 length equals 15 residues. The CDR3 DNA reads TGTGCCAGCAGTTTAGTGGGCAGGGGAGGACAGCCCCAGCATTTT. This encodes CASSLVGRGGQPQHF.

Written as DNA, the CDR3 is TGTGCCAGCACCCCAGGCAGGAAAGAGACCCAGTACTTC. This sequence encodes CASTPGRKETQYF. The chain combines TRBV5-4 with TRBJ2-5; D unclear. V was cut by 6 bases and J by 3 bases, with 12 bases left in between. This CDR3 is 13 amino acids long. Looked up from germline, CDR1 is SGHNT and CDR2 is YYREEE (reference sequence).

The chain uses TRBV5-1 and TRBJ1-1; 8 bases are a match to TRBD1. V was pared by 4 bases and J by 4 bases, with 15 bases of the junction left unmatched. CDR3 length: 17 amino acids. The germline CDR1 and CDR2 sequences are SGHRS and YFSETQ. This chain's CDR3 is CASSHKTSGGALTEAFF. In DNA, the CDR3 is TGCGCCAGCAGCCACAAGACCTCAGGGGGCGCACTCACTGAAGCTTTCTTT.